A single sample is the source of the 17 T cell receptor beta chains below, sequenced in a study of T-cell reconstitution after alpha-beta-depleted transplantation in children. TCRbeta library preparation incorporated unique molecular identifiers. One entry per CDR3 protein results from TCRdb running MiXCR on the PCR reads. There are some 490,000 distinct CDR3 sequences in the sample; about 12% occur only once, and about 5.6% lies in the top ten. The input for sequencing was PBMCs from the stem cell graft donor, taken from the stem cell graft. Receptors originate from a human donor who donated a stem cell graft to a child with combined immunodeficiency.

This clonotype appeared a few times. CDR3 in DNA: TGTGCCAGCAGCGTAGGCGGGGGCGGGGGGGCAAATGAGCAGTTCTTC. Encoded protein: CASSVGGGGGANEQFF. The rearrangement uses TRBV9 and TRBJ2-1; 9 bases fit TRBD2. CDR1 is SGDLS and CDR2 is YYNGEE in the germline V gene. This CDR3 is 16 amino acids long. V dropped 0 bases and J dropped 7; count of bases not matched to a gene: 8.

This chain connects TRBV15 to TRBJ2-2, with D tentatively TRBD2 (5 bases). The CDR3 length is 15 residues. The germline V gene encodes CDR1 LNHNV and CDR2 YYDKDF (reference sequence). V was trimmed by 1 base and J by 7 bases, leaving 13 bases between them. CDR3 sequence reads: CATSRGRLRYGELFF. DNA for the CDR3: TGTGCCACCAGCAGAGGAAGACTAAGATACGGGGAGCTGTTTTTT.

This clonotype occurred many times. The chain links TRBV12-3 or TRBV12-4 to TRBJ2-2, with D hard to call. V was clipped by 2 bases and J by 1 base, with 2 bases between them. The CDR3 loop spans 13 amino acids. This chain's CDR3 is CASSLLNTGELFF. The CDR3 DNA reads TGTGCCAGCAGTTTATTGAACACCGGGGAGCTGTTTTTT.

The chain recombines TRBV3-1 with TRBJ2-7, with 10 bases lining up with TRBD2. With 3 bases clipped from V and 6 bases from J, the junction kept 5 bases outside the gene matches. This CDR3 is built from 14 residues. CDR1 and CDR2 (germline): LGHDT, YNNKEL (reference sequence). This chain's CDR3 is CASSQLLAGTEQYF. CDR3 DNA sequence: TGTGCCAGCAGCCAGCTACTAGCGGGAACCGAGCAGTACTTC.

This clonotype was seen repeatedly, ten times or more. The chain links TRBV25-1 to TRBJ1-2, with D uncertain. Germline V CDR1 and CDR2: MGHDK, SYGVNS. Trimming pared 7 bases from V and 3 bases from J, leaving 9 bases between. The CDR3 covers 12 residues. The chain's CDR3 is CASIGTHYGYTF. For the CDR3, the DNA is TGTGCCAGCATCGGTACACACTATGGCTACACCTTC.

This chain links TRBV5-4 with TRBJ2-7; 10 bases fit TRBD2. This CDR3 region has 15 residues. CDR1 is SGHNT, CDR2 YYREEE, per germline (reference sequence). Trimming removed 5 bases from V and 2 bases from J; junction bases left unmatched: 7. The CDR3 region is CASRPQRGGTYEQYF. In DNA, the CDR3 is TGTGCCAGCAGGCCCCAGCGGGGGGGAACCTACGAGCAGTACTTC. Full variable domain (remainder filled in from reference TRBV5-4 and TRBJ2-7): ETGVTQSPTHLIKTRGQQVTLRCSSQSGHNTVSWYQQALGQGPQFIFQYYREEENGRGNFPPRFSGLQFPNYSSELNVNALELDDSALYLCASRPQRGGTYEQYFGPGTRLTVT.

This clonotype has more than one count but fewer than ten. The chain is built from TRBV7-9 and TRBJ2-7; 11 bases fit TRBD1. The J segment lost 1 base and the V segment lost 4 bases, leaving 9 bases of the junction unmatched. CDR1 and CDR2 (germline): SEHNR, FQNEAQ (reference sequence). This CDR3 spans 17 amino acids. The CDR3 region is CASSSRTGGASSYEQYF. CDR3 in DNA: TGTGCCAGCAGCTCAAGGACAGGGGGCGCTTCATCCTACGAGCAGTACTTC.

This chain uses TRBV30 with TRBJ2-5; D is undetermined. This CDR3 is 10 amino acids long. Germline values: CDR1 GTSNPN, CDR2 SVGIG (reference sequence). Trimming pared 1 base from V and 6 bases from J, leaving 3 bases between. The CDR3 DNA reads TGTGCCTGGAGTGAGCAGACCCAGTACTTC. This sequence encodes CAWSEQTQYF.

Many counts were recorded for this clonotype. This rearrangement joins TRBV13 to TRBJ2-2, with TRBD2 identical over 7 bases. The V and J ends lost 5 bases and 3 bases, in that order; junction bases with no gene match: 9. Germline V gene sequence: CDR1 PRHDT, CDR2 FYEKMQ (reference sequence). This CDR3 contains 16 residues. CDR3 DNA: TGTGCCAGCAGCCTCCCTAGCGGTGAGGACACCGGGGAGCTGTTTTTT. Translating it yields CASSLPSGEDTGELFF.

This clonotype was detected ten times or more. The chain links TRBV6-1 to TRBJ2-5; 11 bases are shared with TRBD2. Unmatched junction bases numbered 8, after V lost 5 bases and J lost 3 bases. The CDR3 runs 16 residues. The germline V gene encodes CDR1 MNHNS and CDR2 SASEGT. The CDR3 bases are TGTGCCAGCAGTCAATCGCTAGCGGGAGGAGAAGAGACCCAGTACTTC. It specifies CASSQSLAGGEETQYF.

Many counts were recorded for this clonotype. The J gene is TRBJ2-2, the V gene TRBV7-3, with D possibly TRBD1 on 6 matching bases. CDR3 length: 14 amino acids. Trimming took off 4 bases at V and 10 bases at J, with 16 bases between the two ends. Germline lookup yields CDR1 SGHTA and CDR2 FQGTGA. The CDR3 DNA is TGTGCCAGCAGCTCATATAAACAGGGCTCGGAGCTGTTTTTT. It specifies CASSSYKQGSELFF.

The V gene is TRBV28, the J gene TRBJ2-5; TRBD2 agrees at 12 bases. The CDR3 has 15 residues. V shed 6 bases and J 5 bases; nucleotides not matched to a gene: 7. Germline V gives CDR1 MDHEN, CDR2 SYDVKM. The CDR3 region is CASSPTSGGMETQYF. Written as DNA, the CDR3 is TGTGCCAGCAGCCCGACTAGCGGGGGTATGGAGACCCAGTACTTC.

This clonotype has a count of ten or more. The chain combines TRBV6-2 or TRBV6-3 with TRBJ2-5; 13 positions match TRBD2. Trimming cost V 6 bases and J 3 bases; bases outside gene matches: 10. Germline CDR1 MNHEY, CDR2 SVGEGT. This CDR3 region has 17 residues. CDR3 sequence (DNA): TGTGCCAGCAGCCCTGGACTAGCGGGAGTGATGGAAGAGACCCAGTACTTC. Translating it yields CASSPGLAGVMEETQYF.

The V call is TRBV12-3 or TRBV12-4, the J call TRBJ2-3; TRBD2 might be the D (6 bases). Trimming stripped 6 bases from V and 6 bases from J, with 16 bases between. The length of the CDR3 is 14 residues. The CDR3: CASRRPTRGDTQYF. The CDR3 DNA reads TGTGCCAGCAGACGACCCACCCGGGGGGATACGCAGTATTTT.

This clonotype was counted ten times or more. This chain joins TRBV29-1 and TRBJ1-1, with D perhaps matching TRBD1 (5 bases). This CDR3 region has 13 residues. The V end was cut by 4 bases, the J end by 5 bases, with 14 bases between. The germline V gene encodes CDR1 SQVTM and CDR2 ANQGSEA. CDR3 nucleotide sequence: TGCAGCGTTGGATGGGGGAGCGGGACTGAAGCTTTCTTT. Its protein product is CSVGWGSGTEAFF.

The chain is built from TRBV4-3 and TRBJ2-7; 9 bases are shared with TRBD1. V lost 1 base and J lost 3; bases outside the gene matches: 13. The CDR3 is 18 amino acids. CDR1 LGHNA and CDR2 YSLEER come from the germline V gene. The CDR3 region is CASSQARYVRDRVYEQYF. The CDR3 coding sequence is TGCGCCAGCAGCCAAGCCCGATATGTTCGGGACAGGGTCTACGAGCAGTACTTC.

This clonotype was observed many times. V and J are TRBV11-2 and TRBJ2-1, with 11 nucleotides matching TRBD2. J lost 2 bases, V lost 0 bases, and 3 bases had no gene match. CDR1 and CDR2 from the germline V gene are SGHAT and FQNNGV. The CDR3 consists of 17 residues. CDR3 amino acids: CASSLDRLAGTYNEQFF. The CDR3 DNA reads TGTGCCAGCAGCTTAGACCGACTAGCGGGAACCTACAATGAGCAGTTCTTC. Using reference TRBV11-2 and TRBJ2-1 for the parts outside the CDR3, the full variable domain is EAGVAQSPRYKIIEKRQSVAFWCNPISGHATLYWYQQILGQGPKLLIQFQNNGVVDDSQLPKDRFSAERLKGVDSTLKIQPAKLEDSAVYLCASSLDRLAGTYNEQFFGPGTRLTVL.